The 17 T cell receptor beta chains in this list originate from one sample, sequenced in a study of cytomegalovirus exposure and HLA in healthy donors. The PCR was carried out with 60 Vbeta primers and 13 Jbeta primers. Profiling relied on immunoSEQ multiplex PCR, and the TCRdb table lists in-frame clones only, not all of them. In the table there are roughly 150,000 clones, 85% of which are singletons. Material: PBMCs. Receptors originate from a boy under 10 years old in good health and CMV-seronegative.

For this clone: A read error may account for a junction end that differs from germline. This sequence joins TRBV30 and TRBJ2-5; 7 bases are a match to TRBD1. The germline V gene encodes CDR1 GTSNPN and CDR2 SVGIG (reference sequence). The CDR3 length is 13 residues. The chain's CDR3 is CAWSGGGWETRYF. In nucleotides, the CDR3 is TGTGCCTGGAGTGGAGGGGGCTGGGAGACCCGGTACTTC.

V and J are TRBV7-3 and TRBJ2-1; TRBD2 aligns across 9 bases. CDR1 and CDR2 from the germline V gene are SGHTA and FQGTGA. Unmatched junction bases numbered 15, after V lost 5 bases and J lost 10 bases. The CDR3 spans 16 residues. The CDR3 sequence: CASSNPGASGMREQFF. The CDR3 DNA follows: TGTGCCAGCAGCAACCCGGGGGCTAGCGGGATGAGGGAGCAGTTCTTC.

This sequence joins TRBV18 and TRBJ2-2; a weak D match, TRBD1 (5 bases). Germline CDR1 and CDR2: KGHSH and LQKENI. The CDR3 runs 16 residues. V was shortened by 0 bases and J by 0 bases, with 8 bases between the two germline ends. The DNA of the CDR3 is TGTGCCAGCTCACCACCGCAGGGAACGAACACCGGGGAGCTGTTTTTT. Protein sequence: CASSPPQGTNTGELFF.

The rearrangement links TRBV6-1 to TRBJ2-4; D is uncertain. The V end lost 2 bases, the J end lost 0 bases, and 8 bases lay between the germline ends. The CDR3 length is 15 residues. Germline assignment: CDR1 MNHNS and CDR2 SASEGT. CDR3 residues: CASSEQAIAKNIQYF. The DNA for the CDR3 is TGTGCCAGCAGTGAACAGGCTATAGCCAAAAACATTCAGTACTTC.

This chain uses TRBV27 with TRBJ1-2, with 9 bases identical to TRBD1. There are 15 residues in the CDR3. Germline V gives CDR1 MNHEY, CDR2 SMNVEV (reference sequence). V gave up 6 bases and J gave up 1 base; unmatched junction bases: 6. The CDR3 region has the DNA TGTGCCAGCAGACAGACAGGGGGGATTAACTATGGCTACACCTTC. It translates to CASRQTGGINYGYTF.

This rearrangement joins TRBV6-1 to TRBJ1-4; D remains unclear. The CDR3 runs 15 residues. V dropped 2 bases and J dropped 8 bases, with 15 bases sitting between them. Germline CDR1 MNHNS, CDR2 SASEGT. The CDR3 DNA is TGTGCCAGCAGTGAACCGGCAGGTCTCGTGGAAAAACTGTTTTTT. This translates into CASSEPAGLVEKLFF.

The V call is TRBV19, the J call TRBJ1-4, with D unresolved. This CDR3 has 15 residues. Germline V gene sequence: CDR1 LNHDA, CDR2 SQIVND (reference sequence). V was shortened by 3 bases and J by 0 bases, with 8 bases between the two germline ends. CDR3 nucleotides: TGTGCCAGTAGTATTATACATGCAACTAATGAAAAACTGTTTTTT. Protein sequence: CASSIIHATNEKLFF.

The chain couples TRBV30 to TRBJ2-5; D not certain. The V gene's germline CDR1 is GTSNPN and CDR2 SVGIG (reference sequence). V lost 1 base and J lost 3, with 9 bases in between. The CDR3 totals 13 residues. The chain's CDR3 is CAWSGFNEETQYF. As DNA, the CDR3 is TGTGCCTGGAGTGGTTTTAATGAAGAGACCCAGTACTTC. Using reference TRBV30 and TRBJ2-5 for the parts outside the CDR3, the full variable domain is SQTIHQWPATLVQPVGSPLSLECTVEGTSNPNLYWYRQAAGRGLQLLFYSVGIGQISSEVPQNLSASRPQDRQFILSSKKLLLSDSGFYLCAWSGFNEETQYFGPGTRLLVL.

The chain is built from TRBV29-1 and TRBJ2-6; tentatively, D is TRBD2 (6 bases). The germline gives CDR1 SQVTM, CDR2 ANQGSEA. Trimming left V 0 bases short and J 2 bases short, with 11 bases between. The CDR3 runs 16 residues. The CDR3 nucleotides are TGCAGCGTTGAAGATCTCCGGGGGACTGGGGCCAACGTCCTGACTTTC. This sequence encodes CSVEDLRGTGANVLTF.

This chain uses TRBV4-1 with TRBJ1-1; D remains ambiguous. Germline CDR1 is MGHRA and CDR2 is YSYEKL. The CDR3 totals 16 residues. V lost 4 bases and J lost 2, with 17 bases in between. The CDR3 reads CASSLTPAAGNTEAFF. CDR3 DNA sequence: TGCGCCAGCAGCCTGACCCCCGCGGCGGGTAACACTGAAGCTTTCTTT.

The rearrangement links TRBV30 to TRBJ2-7; D is ambiguous. The CDR3 spans 13 residues. V was trimmed by 2 bases and J by 6 bases, leaving 14 bases between them. The germline CDR1 and CDR2 sequences are GTSNPN and SVGIG (reference sequence). CDR3 nucleotides: TGTGCCTGGAGTAGGCTAGGTCAAGGCGAGCAGTACTTC. Translation gives CAWSRLGQGEQYF.

The V gene is TRBV7-9, the J gene TRBJ1-2; 8 nucleotides agree with TRBD1. Losses at the gene ends were 3 bases for V and 7 bases for J; bases not matched to a gene: 7. This CDR3 has 14 residues. In germline, CDR1 is SEHNR, CDR2 FQNEAQ (reference sequence). The CDR3 DNA reads as TGTGCCAGCAGCTTCGGACAGGGATCCTCTGGCTACACCTTC. Translated, it gives CASSFGQGSSGYTF.

Turning to this clone: In the same sample, other DNA sequences code for this CDR3. The rearrangement links TRBV30 to TRBJ1-1; D not resolved. The CDR3 runs 13 residues. In germline, CDR1 is GTSNPN, CDR2 SVGIG (reference sequence). The V gene lost 0 bases and the J gene lost 2 bases, with 7 bases spanning the gap. The CDR3 bases are TGTGCCTGGAGTGTTGGAGGTAACACTGAAGCTTTCTTT. Translating gives CAWSVGGNTEAFF.

The V gene is TRBV6-4, the J gene TRBJ2-2; no clear D. V lost 2 bases and J 1 base, leaving 11 bases between the germline ends. CDR3 length equals 16 residues. Germline-derived CDR1 and CDR2 are MRHNA and SNTAGT. The CDR3 protein is CASSDGQVGNTGELFF. CDR3 in DNA: TGTGCCAGCAGTGACGGGCAGGTCGGGAACACCGGGGAGCTGTTTTTT.

The chain couples TRBV7-2 to TRBJ2-5; the D gene is possibly TRBD1 (6 bases). The CDR3 is 14 residues long. Trimming shortened V by 5 bases and J by 4 bases, and 14 bases separated the two germline ends. From germline, CDR1 is SGHTA and CDR2 FQGNSA. This CDR3 reads CASSLEGRGETQYF. The CDR3 DNA reads as TGTGCCAGCAGCCTCGAGGGCAGGGGAGAGACCCAGTACTTC.

The rearrangement joins TRBV5-4 to TRBJ2-3; TRBD1 agrees at 7 bases. V lost 0 bases to trimming and J lost 9 bases; unmatched junction nucleotides: 4. Germline V gene sequence: CDR1 SGHNT, CDR2 YYREEE (reference sequence). The CDR3 extends over 13 amino acids. The CDR3 DNA sequence: TGTGCCAGCAGCTTGGAAGGGGGCAAGACGCAGTATTTT. It encodes CASSLEGGKTQYF.

In regard to this clone: At the DNA level, this CDR3 is encoded by other sequences in the same sample as well. The chain is built from TRBV5-1 and TRBJ2-5; D gene unclear. With 4 bases removed from V and 2 bases from J, the gap between germline ends came to 3 bases. The CDR3 has 11 residues. In germline, CDR1 is SGHRS, CDR2 YFSETQ. CDR3 DNA: TGCGCCAGCAGCCTACAAGAGACCCAGTACTTC. It yields the protein CASSLQETQYF.